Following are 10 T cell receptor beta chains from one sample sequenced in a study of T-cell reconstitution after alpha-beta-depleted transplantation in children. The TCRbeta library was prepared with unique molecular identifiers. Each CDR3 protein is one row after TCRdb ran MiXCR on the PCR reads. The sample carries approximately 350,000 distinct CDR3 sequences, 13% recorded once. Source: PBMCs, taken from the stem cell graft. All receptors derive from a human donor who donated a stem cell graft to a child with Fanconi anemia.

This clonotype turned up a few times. The CDR3 region is CASSLGTRGNTQYF. CDR3 bases: TGCGCCAGCAGCTTGGGGACGCGGGGGAATACGCAGTATTTT. The chain employs TRBV5-1 and TRBJ2-3; 7 bases agree with TRBD2. The CDR3 contains 14 residues. V trimming: 0 bases; J trimming: 7 bases; junction bases outside the gene matches: 5. Germline V lookup: CDR1 SGHRS, CDR2 YFSETQ.

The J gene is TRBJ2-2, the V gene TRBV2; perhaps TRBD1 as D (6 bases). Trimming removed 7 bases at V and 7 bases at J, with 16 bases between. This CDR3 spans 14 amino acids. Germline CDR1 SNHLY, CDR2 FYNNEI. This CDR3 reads CASIWDTTGGELFF. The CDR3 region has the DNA TGTGCCAGCATCTGGGACACTACCGGCGGGGAGCTGTTTTTT.

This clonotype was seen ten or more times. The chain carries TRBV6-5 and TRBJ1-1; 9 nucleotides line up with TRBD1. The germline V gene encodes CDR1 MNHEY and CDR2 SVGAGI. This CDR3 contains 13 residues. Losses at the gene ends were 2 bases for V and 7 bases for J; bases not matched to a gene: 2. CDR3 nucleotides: TGTGCCAGCAGTTACGGGACAGGGAGTGAAGCTTTCTTT. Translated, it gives CASSYGTGSEAFF.

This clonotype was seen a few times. DNA of the CDR3: TGCGCCAGCAGCAGACAGACAGAGAACACTGAAGCTTTCTTT. Its protein is CASSRQTENTEAFF. The rearrangement links TRBV5-1 to TRBJ1-1; the D gene is possibly TRBD1 (5 bases). The V and J ends lost 4 bases and 1 base respectively, with 11 bases between them. The length of the CDR3 is 14 residues. CDR1 is SGHRS and CDR2 is YFSETQ in the germline V gene.

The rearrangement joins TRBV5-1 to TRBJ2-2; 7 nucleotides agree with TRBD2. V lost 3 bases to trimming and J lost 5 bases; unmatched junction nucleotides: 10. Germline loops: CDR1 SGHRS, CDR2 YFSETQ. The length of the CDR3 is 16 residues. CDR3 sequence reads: CASSSTSEKLTGELFF. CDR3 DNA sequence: TGCGCCAGCAGCTCTACTAGCGAGAAACTTACCGGGGAGCTGTTTTTT.

The CDR3 DNA follows: TGCAGTGCTGTCCGGGAGCATCCCTCTTTGTTGGGTGGCTACACCTTC. It is translated as CSAVREHPSLLGGYTF. The rearrangement uses TRBV20-1 and TRBJ1-2; D gene unclear. CDR3 length: 16 residues. V lost 5 bases, J lost 7 bases, and 26 bases lay in between. CDR1 and CDR2 from the germline V gene are DFQATT and SNEGSKA (reference sequence).

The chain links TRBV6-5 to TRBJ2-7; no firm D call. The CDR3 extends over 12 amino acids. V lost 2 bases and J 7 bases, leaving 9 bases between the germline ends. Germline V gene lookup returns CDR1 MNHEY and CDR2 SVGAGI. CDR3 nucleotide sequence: TGTGCCAGCAGTTACGCGGTAGGGGAGCAGTACTTC. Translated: CASSYAVGEQYF.

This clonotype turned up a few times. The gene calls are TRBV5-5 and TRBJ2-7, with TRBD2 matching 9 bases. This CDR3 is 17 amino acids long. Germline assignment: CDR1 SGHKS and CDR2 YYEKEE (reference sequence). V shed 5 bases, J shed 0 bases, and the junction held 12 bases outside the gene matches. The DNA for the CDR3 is TGTGCCAGCAGACCGGGGATAGCGGGGGCGAGCTCCTACGAGCAGTACGTC. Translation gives CASRPGIAGASSYEQYV.

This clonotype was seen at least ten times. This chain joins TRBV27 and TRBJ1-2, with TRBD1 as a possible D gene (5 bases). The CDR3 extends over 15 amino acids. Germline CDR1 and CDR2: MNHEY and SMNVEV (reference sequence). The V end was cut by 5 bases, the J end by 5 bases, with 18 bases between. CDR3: CASSPYTGKGYGYTF. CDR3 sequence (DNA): TGTGCCAGCAGTCCTTACACAGGCAAGGGTTATGGCTACACCTTC.

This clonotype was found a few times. The CDR3 DNA sequence: TGCGCCAGCAGCTTGGGGGACCCTCGCGAACTGTTTTTT. It is translated as CASSLGDPRELFF. The chain recombines TRBV5-1 with TRBJ1-4; tentatively, D is TRBD1 (5 bases). The CDR3 is made up of 13 amino acids. V lost 0 bases, J lost 12 bases, and 12 bases lay in between. Germline values: CDR1 SGHRS, CDR2 YFSETQ.